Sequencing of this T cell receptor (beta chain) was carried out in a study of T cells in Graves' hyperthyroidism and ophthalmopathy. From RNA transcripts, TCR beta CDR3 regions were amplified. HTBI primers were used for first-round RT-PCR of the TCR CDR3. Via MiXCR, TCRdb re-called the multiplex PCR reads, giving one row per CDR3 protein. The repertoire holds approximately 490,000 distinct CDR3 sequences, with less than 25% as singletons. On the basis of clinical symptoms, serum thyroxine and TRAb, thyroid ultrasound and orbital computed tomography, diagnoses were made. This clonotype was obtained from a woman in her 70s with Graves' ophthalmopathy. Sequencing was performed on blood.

In DNA, the CDR3 is TGTGCCAGCAGGGGACTAGCGGTTTACAATGAGCAGTTCTTC. Translating it yields CASRGLAVYNEQFF. The chain has TRBV12-3 or TRBV12-4 and TRBJ2-1; 11 positions match TRBD2. CDR3 length equals 14 residues. V lost 6 bases, J lost 4 bases, and 2 bases stayed unmatched.